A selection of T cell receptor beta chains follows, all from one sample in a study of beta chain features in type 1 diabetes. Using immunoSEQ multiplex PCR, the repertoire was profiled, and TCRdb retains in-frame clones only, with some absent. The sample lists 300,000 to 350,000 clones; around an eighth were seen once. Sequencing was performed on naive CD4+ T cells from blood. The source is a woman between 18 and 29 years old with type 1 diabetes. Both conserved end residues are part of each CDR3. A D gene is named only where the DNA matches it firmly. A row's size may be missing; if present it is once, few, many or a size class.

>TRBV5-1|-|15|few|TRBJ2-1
TGCGCCAGCAGCTTGGGACAGGTCTTATTAAATGAGCAGTTCTTC
CASSLGQVLLNEQFF
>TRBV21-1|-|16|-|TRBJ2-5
TGTGCCAGCAGCAAACCCCGACAGGGGGCGGCGGAGACCCAGTACTTC
CASSKPRQGAAETQYF
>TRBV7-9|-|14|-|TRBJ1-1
TGTGCCAGCAGCTTGGCGGGGGCGGACACTGAAGCTTTCTTT
CASSLAGADTEAFF
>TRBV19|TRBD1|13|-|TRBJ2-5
TGTGCCAGTAGTACGGACAGGGGAAAGACCCAGTACTTC
CASSTDRGKTQYF
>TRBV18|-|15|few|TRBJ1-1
TGTGCCAGCTCACCAATTGCAGGGATCGACACTGAAGCTTTCTTT
CASSPIAGIDTEAFF
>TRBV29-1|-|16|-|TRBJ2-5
TGCAGCGTGGAAACCGTCCTAGGTCCCATCAAAGAGACCCAGTACTTC
CSVETVLGPIKETQYF
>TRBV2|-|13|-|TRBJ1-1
TGTGCCAGCAGCGGACAGACGAACACTGAAGCTTTCTTT
CASSGQTNTEAFF
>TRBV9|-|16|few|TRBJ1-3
TGTGCCAGCAGCGAGGGGACACTAAACTCTGGAAACACCATATATTTT
CASSEGTLNSGNTIYF
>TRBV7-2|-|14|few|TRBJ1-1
TGTGCCAGCAGCCCGGGGGGGGTGAACACTGAAGCTTTCTTT
CASSPGGVNTEAFF
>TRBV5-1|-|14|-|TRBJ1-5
TGCGCCAGCAGCTTGGCTGGGCCGGGACAGCCCCAGCATTTT
CASSLAGPGQPQHF
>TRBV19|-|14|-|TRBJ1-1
TGTGCCAGTAGTTCCCAGGGGTCGAACACTGAAGCTTTCTTT
CASSSQGSNTEAFF
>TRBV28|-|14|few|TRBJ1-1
TGTGCCAGCAGTCCCGGCGGGCTTGGAACTGAAGCTTTCTTT
CASSPGGLGTEAFF
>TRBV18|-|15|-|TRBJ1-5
TGTGCCAGCTCACCCATAGAAATTAGCAATCAGCCCCAGCATTTT
CASSPIEISNQPQHF
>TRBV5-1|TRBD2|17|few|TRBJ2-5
TGCGCCAGCAGCTTGGAAGGAGCGGGAGGGCGTCTAGAGACCCAGTACTTC
CASSLEGAGGRLETQYF
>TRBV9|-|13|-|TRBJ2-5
TGTGCCAGCAGCGTGTCTCAGGCCGAGACCCAGTACTTC
CASSVSQAETQYF
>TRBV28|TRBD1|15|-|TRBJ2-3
TGTGCCAGCACCAGGACAGGAGCCCCTCCGGGTACGCAGTATTTT
CASTRTGAPPGTQYF
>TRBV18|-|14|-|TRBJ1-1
TGTGCCAGCTCACCGCAAGGACAGAACACTGAAGCTTTCTTT
CASSPQGQNTEAFF
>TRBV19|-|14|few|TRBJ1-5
TGTGCCAGTAGCTCACAGGGCCTCGCGGAGCCCCAGCATTTT
CASSSQGLAEPQHF
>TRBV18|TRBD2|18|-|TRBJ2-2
TGTGCCAGCTCACTTCGGACTAGCGGGACTGAGAACACCGGGGAGCTGTTTTTT
CASSLRTSGTENTGELFF
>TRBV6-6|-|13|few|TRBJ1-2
TGTGCCAGCAGACAAAACAGGGAGGGTGGCTACACCTTC
CASRQNREGGYTF
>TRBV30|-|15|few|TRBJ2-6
TGTGCCTGGAGTCCAGGGAACTCTGGGGCCAACGTCCTGACTTTC
CAWSPGNSGANVLTF
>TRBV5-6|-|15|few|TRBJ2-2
TGTGCCAGCAGCTTGACAGGGATCAGCACCGGGGAGCTGTTTTTT
CASSLTGISTGELFF
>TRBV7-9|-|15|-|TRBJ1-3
TGTGCCAGCAGCTTTTATCTTAATTCTGGAAACACCATATATTTT
CASSFYLNSGNTIYF
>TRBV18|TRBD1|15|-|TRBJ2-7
TGTGCCAGCTCACCGAATGGACAGGGCTCCTACGAGCAGTACTTC
CASSPNGQGSYEQYF
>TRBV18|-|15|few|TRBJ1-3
TGTGCCAGCTCACCCGACTGGAGCTCTGGAAACACCATATATTTT
CASSPDWSSGNTIYF
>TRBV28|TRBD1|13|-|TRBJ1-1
TGTGCCAGCAGGGACACAGGGGGCACTGAAGCTTTCTTT
CASRDTGGTEAFF
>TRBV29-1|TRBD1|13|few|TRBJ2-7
TGCAGCGTTGAGGGGAAGGGGGCGGGCGAGCAGTACTTC
CSVEGKGAGEQYF
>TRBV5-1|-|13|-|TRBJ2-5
TGCGCCAGCAACAAAGTACTAGCAGCGACCCAGTACTTC
CASNKVLAATQYF
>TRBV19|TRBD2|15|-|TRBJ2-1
TGTGCCAGTAGATACCCCGGGACTAGGTCTAATGAGCAGTTCTTC
CASRYPGTRSNEQFF
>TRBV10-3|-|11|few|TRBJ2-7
TGTGCCATCGGTGACTTCTACGAGCAGTACTTC
CAIGDFYEQYF
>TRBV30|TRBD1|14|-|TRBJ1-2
TGTGCCTGGAGACCCCAGGACAGGGTCTATGGCTACACCTTC
CAWRPQDRVYGYTF
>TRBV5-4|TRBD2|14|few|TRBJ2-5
TGTGCCAGCAGCTTCGGGGGGAGGAGGGAGACCCAGTACTTC
CASSFGGRRETQYF
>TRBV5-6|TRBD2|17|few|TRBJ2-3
TGTGCCAGCAGCTCCAACCCGGGACTAGCGGGAACAGATACGCAGTATTTT
CASSSNPGLAGTDTQYF
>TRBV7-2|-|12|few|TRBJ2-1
TGTGCCAGCAGCCCAGTGGGCGATGAGCAGTTCTTC
CASSPVGDEQFF
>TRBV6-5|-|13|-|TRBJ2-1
TGTGCCAGCGGGAGCGATACCTACAATGAGCAGTTCTTC
CASGSDTYNEQFF
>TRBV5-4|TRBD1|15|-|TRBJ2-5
TGTGCCAGCAGCTTGGACAGGGGGAGTCAAGAGACCCAGTACTTC
CASSLDRGSQETQYF
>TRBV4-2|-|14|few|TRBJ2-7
TGTGCCAGCAGCCAAGATGCAGGGCCCTACGAGCAGTACTTC
CASSQDAGPYEQYF
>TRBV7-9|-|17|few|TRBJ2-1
TGTGCCAGCAGCTTAGGGAGGATTTTGAACTCCTACAATGAGCAGTTCTTC
CASSLGRILNSYNEQFF
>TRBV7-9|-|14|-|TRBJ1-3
TGTGCCAGCAGCTTAGTCGCAGCCGGGGACACCATATATTTT
CASSLVAAGDTIYF
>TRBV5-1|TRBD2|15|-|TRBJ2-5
TGCGCCAGCAGCTTTCTAGCGGGAGGCCAAGAGACCCAGTACTTC
CASSFLAGGQETQYF
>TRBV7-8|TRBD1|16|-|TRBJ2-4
TGTGCCAGCAGCCCTTTAGGGGACAGTCTTAAAAACATTCAGTACTTC
CASSPLGDSLKNIQYF
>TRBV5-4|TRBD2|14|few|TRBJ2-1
TGTGCCAGCAGCTTAGGACTAGCGGGAGGTGAGCAGTTCTTC
CASSLGLAGGEQFF
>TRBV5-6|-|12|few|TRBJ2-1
TGTGCCAGCAGCGTCAGCGGGCGTGAGCAGTTCTTC
CASSVSGREQFF
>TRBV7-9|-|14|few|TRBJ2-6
TGTGCCAGCAGCTATGAGACAGGGGCCAACGTCCTGACTTTC
CASSYETGANVLTF
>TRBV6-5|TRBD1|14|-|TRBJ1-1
TGTGCCAGCAGTTCCCGGACAGGGACGGGGAAGGCTTTCTTT
CASSSRTGTGKAFF
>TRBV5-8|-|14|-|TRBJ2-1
TGTGCCAGCAGCTTGGAAGCTACCCGGGGTGAGCAGTTCTTC
CASSLEATRGEQFF